This TCR beta chain emerged from a study of blood T cells in healthy people across ages. Donors each provided around 10 milliliters of peripheral blood. Per-sample yields of isolated PBMCs were at least 6 million. A sample-barcoded 5' primer and a J-beta primer mix were used in a second PCR of roughly 6 to 12 cycles. Each CDR3 protein is one row after TCRdb ran MiXCR on the 5' RACE reads. The data contain hundreds of thousands of distinct CDR3 sequences, more than 55% of them seen just once; the ten biggest clones take up more than 25%. Study results and caveats: Per-million-T-cell TCR beta diversity fell roughly linearly with age.

The CDR3 totals 17 residues. Trimming cost V 0 bases and J 3 bases; bases outside gene matches: 4. From germline, CDR1 is LGHNA and CDR2 YNFKEQ. This clonotype has more than one count but fewer than ten. Antigen specificity is unknown. Input material: blood. This sequence was found in a man between 35 and 55 years old in good health. The chain has TRBV4-2 and TRBJ2-5; 13 bases match TRBD2. The CDR3 nucleotides are TGTGCCAGCAGCCAAGATTCGACTAGCGGGGGGAAAGAGACCCAGTACTTC. It is translated as CASSQDSTSGGKETQYF.